Each of the 7 T cell receptor beta chains below was sequenced from the same sample in a study of CD8 T cells in Susac syndrome. Reverse transcription of about 0.5 to 1 ug RNA was carried out with random hexamers. A single record per CDR3 protein comes from TCRdb applying MiXCR to the immunoSEQ multiplex PCR reads. The data contain around 140,000 distinct CDR3 sequences, over 80% of them singletons. The sample taken for sequencing was CD8+ T cells from PBMCs. The source is a human donor with multiple sclerosis.

The chain employs TRBV28 and TRBJ2-1, with 8 bases matching TRBD1. Germline V gives CDR1 MDHEN, CDR2 SYDVKM. J was trimmed by 8 bases and V by 6 bases; bases with no gene match: 12. CDR3 length: 15 residues. The CDR3 nucleotides are TGTGCCAGCAGCTTCAGGGGGGTCAGGGGGCATGAGCAGTTCTTC. Translation: CASSFRGVRGHEQFF. Based on the CDR3 plus reference TRBV28 and TRBJ2-1, the full variable domain is DVKVTQSSRYLVKRTGEKVFLECVQDMDHENMFWYRQDPGLGLRLIYFSYDVKMKEKGDIPEGYSVSREKKERFSLILESASTNQTSMYLCASSFRGVRGHEQFFGPGTRLTVL.

The genes are TRBV12-3 or TRBV12-4 and TRBJ2-7; a weak D match, TRBD1 (6 bases). The V end lost 7 bases, the J end lost 4 bases, and 14 bases lay between the germline ends. The CDR3 consists of 13 residues. Here the CDR3 reads CASTTGFHYEQYF. The CDR3 nucleotides read TGTGCCAGCACGACAGGATTTCATTACGAGCAGTACTTC.

The chain is built from TRBV2 and TRBJ1-1; 8 nucleotides align to TRBD1. From germline, CDR1 is SNHLY and CDR2 FYNNEI. After removal of 3 bases from V and 6 bases from J, the junction contained 3 bases not matched to a gene. This CDR3 comprises 13 residues. This chain's CDR3 is CASSDRGPPEAFF. In DNA, the CDR3 is TGTGCCAGCAGTGACAGGGGGCCCCCTGAAGCTTTCTTT.

For this clonotype: The junction and the germline gene differ at one end; a read error may be behind it. The chain couples TRBV30 to TRBJ2-7; the match to TRBD1 covers 7 bases. The CDR3 sequence is 11 residues long. Germline CDR1 GTSNPN, CDR2 SVGIG (reference sequence). CDR3 in DNA: TGTGCCTGGAGTGCCCCACCCAGGGGGAACTTC. It codes for CAWSAPPRGNF. The variable domain in full, with the rest retrieved from reference TRBV30 and TRBJ2-7, is SQTIHQWPATLVQPVGSPLSLECTVEGTSNPNLYWYRQAAGRGLQLLFYSVGIGQISSEVPQNLSASRPQDRQFILSSKKLLLSDSGFYLCAWSAPPRGNFGPGTRLTVT.

The chain employs TRBV6-1 and TRBJ1-1, with 9 nucleotides matching TRBD1. V dropped 1 base and J dropped 3; count of bases not matched to a gene: 3. The CDR3 loop spans 15 amino acids. Germline V lookup: CDR1 MNHNS, CDR2 SASEGT. The CDR3 DNA reads as TGTGCCAGCAGTGAAGGGACAGGGGCGGACACTGAAGCTTTCTTT. Amino acid sequence: CASSEGTGADTEAFF.

This clonotype was observed once. This chain's CDR3 is CASSLYRQLNTGELFF. CDR3 in DNA: TGTGCCAGCAGTTTATACAGACAGTTGAACACCGGGGAGCTGTTTTTT. The gene calls are TRBV12-3 or TRBV12-4 and TRBJ2-2; D may be TRBD1 (5 bases). The germline V and J ends were trimmed by 2 bases and 1 base, with 11 bases remaining between them. The CDR3 is 16 residues long.

CDR3 sequence: CASSYSFLGAGDTQYF. The CDR3, as DNA: TGTGCCAGCAGTTACTCGTTCCTGGGGGCGGGAGATACGCAGTATTTT. The rearrangement joins TRBV6-5 to TRBJ2-3; D perhaps matches TRBD1 (6 bases). Germline V gene lookup returns CDR1 MNHEY and CDR2 SVGAGI. Trimming removed 0 bases from V and 5 bases from J, with 15 bases in between. The CDR3 has 16 residues.